This T cell receptor (beta chain) is drawn from a study of blood T cell repertoires in COVID-19. Background on the study: Sample material is recorded as cDNA or gDNA derived from T cells, B-cell-depleted T cells, or PBMCs.

This CDR3 comprises 12 residues. The V gene's germline CDR1 is LNHDA and CDR2 SQIVND (reference sequence). Between the trimmed V and J ends, which lost 7 bases and 6 bases, there was a span of 12 bases. Generated by immunoSEQ multiplex PCR, the TCRdb table keeps only in-frame clones and is missing some. Of about 240,000 clones listed, 70% to 90% are singletons. V usage is TRBV19 and J usage is TRBJ1-1, with D unclear. This receptor was obtained from an older woman with active or convalescent COVID-19. The source material was peripheral blood. Here the CDR3 DNA reads TGTGCCAGTAACCGGGTCGGGGCTGAAGCTTTCTTT. Residues: CASNRVGAEAFF.